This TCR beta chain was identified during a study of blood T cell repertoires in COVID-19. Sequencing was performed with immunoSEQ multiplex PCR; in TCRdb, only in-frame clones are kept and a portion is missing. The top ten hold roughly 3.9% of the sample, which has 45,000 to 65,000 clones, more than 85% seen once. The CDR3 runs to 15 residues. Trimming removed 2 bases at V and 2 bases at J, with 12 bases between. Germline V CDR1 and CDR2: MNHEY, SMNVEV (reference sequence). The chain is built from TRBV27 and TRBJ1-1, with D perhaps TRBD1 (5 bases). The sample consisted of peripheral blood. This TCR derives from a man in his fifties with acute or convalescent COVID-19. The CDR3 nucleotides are TGTGCCAGCAGTTTAAACGGGGGTAAAAACACTGAAGCTTTCTTT. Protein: CASSLNGGKNTEAFF.